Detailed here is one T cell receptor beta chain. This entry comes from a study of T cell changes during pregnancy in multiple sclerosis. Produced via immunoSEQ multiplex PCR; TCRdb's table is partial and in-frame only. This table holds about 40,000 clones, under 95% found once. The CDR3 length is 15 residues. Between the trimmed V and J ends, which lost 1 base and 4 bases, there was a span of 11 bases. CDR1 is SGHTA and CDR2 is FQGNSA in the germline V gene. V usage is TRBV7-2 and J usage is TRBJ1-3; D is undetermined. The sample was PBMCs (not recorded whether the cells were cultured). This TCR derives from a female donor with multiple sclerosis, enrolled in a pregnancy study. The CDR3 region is CASSLELGSGNTIYF. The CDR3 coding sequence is TGTGCCAGCAGCTTAGAACTGGGTTCAGGAAACACCATATATTTT.